Listed here are 7 T cell receptor beta chains from one sample, sequenced in a study of CD8 T cells in ankylosing spondylitis listed by TCRdb under 2017. The library was prepared using 5' RACE. Sequencing instrument: Illumina HiSeq 2500. TCRdb reran the public reads through fastp at Q25 and MiXCR, keeping productive beta chains. Entries are consolidated by CDR3 protein sequence, retaining the most common genes and DNA. Here the sample has approximately 260,000 distinct CDR3 sequences; about 18% occur a single time. In total, the top ten clones hold around 30% of the sample. The source material was blood, either unsorted or a sorted T cell fraction (not recorded which). The receptors shown here come from a male donor with ankylosing spondylitis or in good health (not recorded which).

This chain connects TRBV4-2 to TRBJ2-1, with 8 bases fitting TRBD2. The CDR3 is 19 residues long. Germline CDR1 is LGHNA and CDR2 is YNFKEQ. V was pared by 4 bases and J by 5 bases, with 19 bases of the junction left unmatched. The CDR3 coding sequence is TGTGCCAGCAGCCCTGAGGGGAGGACGGGAGGGCCTTTCAACAATGAGCAGTTCTTC. Its protein is CASSPEGRTGGPFNNEQFF.

This clonotype was picked up many times. The rearrangement links TRBV12-3 or TRBV12-4 to TRBJ2-1, with D maybe TRBD2 (6 bases). The CDR3 consists of 15 residues. Trimming shortened V by 5 bases and J by 3 bases, and 14 bases separated the two germline ends. CDR3 DNA: TGTGCCAGCAGTCCCTGGGGAGGTCGCTACAATGAGCAGTTCTTC. Its translation is CASSPWGGRYNEQFF.

The V gene is TRBV29-1, the J gene TRBJ1-1, with unresolved D. V dropped 0 bases and J dropped 1 base, with 12 bases sitting between them. This CDR3 is built from 15 residues. Germline V CDR1 and CDR2: SQVTM, ANQGSEA. CDR3 bases: TGCAGCGTTGAAGAACTGCAGAGAGAGAACACTGAAGCTTTCTTT. Protein product: CSVEELQRENTEAFF.

Only a few counts were recorded for this clonotype. The genes are TRBV5-5 and TRBJ2-7, with 9 bases lining up with TRBD1. The V gene end was trimmed by 3 bases and the J gene end by 2 bases; junction bases not matched to a gene: 6. Germline V gene lookup returns CDR1 SGHKS and CDR2 YYEKEE (reference sequence). The CDR3 covers 15 residues. The CDR3 loop is CASSSGWDRAYEQYF. The CDR3 DNA is TGTGCCAGCAGCTCGGGATGGGACAGGGCCTACGAGCAGTACTTC.

This clonotype has a handful of counts. V is TRBV5-1 and J is TRBJ1-2; D is ambiguous. The CDR3 loop spans 14 amino acids. CDR1 and CDR2 (germline): SGHRS, YFSETQ. With 6 bases removed from V and 3 bases from J, the gap between germline ends came to 15 bases. The DNA for the CDR3 is TGCGCCAGCAAGGTGGACGGAGAACACTATGGCTACACCTTC. Translated, it gives CASKVDGEHYGYTF.

This clonotype was detected only a few times. The V and J genes are TRBV6-1 and TRBJ2-5; D tentatively fits TRBD1 or TRBD2 (6 bases each). The CDR3 has 14 amino acids. The germline V and J ends were trimmed by 8 bases and 5 bases, with 18 bases remaining between them. CDR1 is MNHNS and CDR2 is SASEGT in the germline V gene. CDR3 protein: CASSGQGTWETQYF. CDR3 nucleotide sequence: TGTGCCAGCTCGGGCCAGGGGACTTGGGAGACCCAGTACTTC.

V is TRBV11-2 and J is TRBJ2-7, with D possibly called TRBD1 or TRBD2 (5 bases each). The CDR3 is 16 residues long. The germline V and J ends were trimmed by 4 bases and 0 bases, with 16 bases remaining between them. Germline CDR1 SGHAT, CDR2 FQNNGV. The CDR3 loop reads CASSSITGTDSYEQYF. The CDR3 DNA reads as TGTGCCAGCAGCTCCATTACCGGGACCGACTCCTACGAGCAGTACTTC. The variable domain in full, with the rest retrieved from reference TRBV11-2 and TRBJ2-7, is EAGVAQSPRYKIIEKRQSVAFWCNPISGHATLYWYQQILGQGPKLLIQFQNNGVVDDSQLPKDRFSAERLKGVDSTLKIQPAKLEDSAVYLCASSSITGTDSYEQYFGPGTRLTVT.